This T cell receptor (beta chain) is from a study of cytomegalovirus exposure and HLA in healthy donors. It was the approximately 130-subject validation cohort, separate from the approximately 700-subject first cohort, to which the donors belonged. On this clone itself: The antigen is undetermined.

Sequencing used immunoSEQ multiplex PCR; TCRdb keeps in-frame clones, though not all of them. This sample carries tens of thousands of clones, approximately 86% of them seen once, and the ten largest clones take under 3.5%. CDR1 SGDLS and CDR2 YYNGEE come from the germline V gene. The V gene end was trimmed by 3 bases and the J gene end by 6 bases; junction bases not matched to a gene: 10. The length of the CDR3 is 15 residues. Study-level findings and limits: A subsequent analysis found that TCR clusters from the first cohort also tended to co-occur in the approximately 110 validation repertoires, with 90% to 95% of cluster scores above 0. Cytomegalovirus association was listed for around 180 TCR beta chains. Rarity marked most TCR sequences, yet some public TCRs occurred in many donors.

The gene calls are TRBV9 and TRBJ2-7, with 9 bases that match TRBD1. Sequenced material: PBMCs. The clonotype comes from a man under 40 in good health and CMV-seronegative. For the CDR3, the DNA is TGTGCCAGCAGCGAGACCGGGACAGGGTTCTCCGAGCAGTACTTC. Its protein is CASSETGTGFSEQYF.